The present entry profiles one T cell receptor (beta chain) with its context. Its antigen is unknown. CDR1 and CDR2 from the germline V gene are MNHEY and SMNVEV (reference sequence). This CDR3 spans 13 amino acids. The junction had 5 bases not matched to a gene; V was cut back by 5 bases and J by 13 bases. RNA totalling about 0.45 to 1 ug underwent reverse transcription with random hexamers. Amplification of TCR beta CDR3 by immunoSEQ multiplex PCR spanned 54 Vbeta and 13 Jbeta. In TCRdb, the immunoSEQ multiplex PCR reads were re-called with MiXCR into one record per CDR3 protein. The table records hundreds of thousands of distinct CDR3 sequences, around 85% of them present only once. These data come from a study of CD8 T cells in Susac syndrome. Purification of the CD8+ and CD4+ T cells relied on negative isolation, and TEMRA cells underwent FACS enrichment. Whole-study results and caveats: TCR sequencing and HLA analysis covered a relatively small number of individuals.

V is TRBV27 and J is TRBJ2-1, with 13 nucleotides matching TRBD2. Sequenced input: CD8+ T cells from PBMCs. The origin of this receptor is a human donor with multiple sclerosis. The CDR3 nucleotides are TGTGCCAGCAGTCAGGGACTAGCGGGGAATCAGTTCTTC. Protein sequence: CASSQGLAGNQFF.